This TCR beta chain is drawn from a study of beta chain features in type 1 diabetes. Findings and caveats of the study: Cells with high TCR expression could be over-represented when cDNA is sequenced. Sampled from patients, naive, central memory and Treg TCRB repertoires appeared more similar than those sampled from healthy donors. Fewer insertions but more deletions were seen at VDJ junctions in type 1 diabetes patients.

As every portion of the isolated RNA was reverse transcribed, the sequencing read expressed TCRB transcripts. The table came from immunoSEQ multiplex PCR; TCRdb's copy has only in-frame clones and leaves some out. Seen here are around 280,000 clones, approximately 8% observed once, and the top ten hold roughly 0.94%. This clone was detected a few times. Its target is unknown. The receptor was isolated from a woman aged 18-35 years in good health. The sequencing sample was made of central memory CD4+ T cells from blood.

CDR3 residues: CASSRRDEQFF. The CDR3 DNA reads as TGTGCCAGCAGCCGCCGGGATGAGCAGTTCTTC. V usage is TRBV5-4 and J usage is TRBJ2-1; D is undetermined. Germline V gene sequence: CDR1 SGHNT, CDR2 YYREEE (reference sequence). V was shortened by 4 bases and J by 8 bases, with 7 bases between the two germline ends. The CDR3 consists of 11 residues. Variable domain in full (rest from reference TRBV5-4 and TRBJ2-1): ETGVTQSPTHLIKTRGQQVTLRCSSQSGHNTVSWYQQALGQGPQFIFQYYREEENGRGNFPPRFSGLQFPNYSSELNVNALELDDSALYLCASSRRDEQFFGPGTRLTVL.